This passage covers 14 T cell receptor beta chains from one sample sequenced in a study of T cells expressing NK-cell markers. TCRdb re-analyzed the 5' RACE reads; it lists each CDR3 protein once, without DNA. The repertoire table contains about 380,000 distinct CDR3 sequences. The sequenced sample consisted of blood T cells: a sorted CD56 or NKG2C T cell subset, CD4+ or CD8+ T cells, or bulk PBMC T cells (not recorded which). These receptors all stem from a man aged 18 to 70 in good health.

The chain links TRBV12-3 or TRBV12-4 to TRBJ1-1; TCRdb indicates TRBD1, and absent DNA this call remains unverified. This CDR3 comprises 13 residues. CDR3 in amino acids: CASREQLNTEAFF.

The chain uses TRBV5-5 and TRBJ2-5; checking the TCRdb D call of TRBD2 is not possible without DNA. CDR3 length: 17 amino acids. Germline V gives CDR1 SGHKS, CDR2 YYEKEE (reference sequence). This chain's CDR3 is CASSLVGSGLSGETQYF.

The V and J genes are TRBV6-1 and TRBJ2-7; TCRdb reports TRBD1, a call that lacks DNA to check it against. Germline values: CDR1 MNHNS, CDR2 SASEGT. The CDR3 sequence is 13 residues long. This chain's CDR3 is CASSPGTAYEQYF.

The chain uses TRBV11-2 and TRBJ2-2; TCRdb names TRBD1, which stays unverified in the absence of DNA. Germline CDR1 is SGHAT and CDR2 is FQNNGV. The CDR3 runs 16 residues. The CDR3 spells CASSLLRDGNTGELFF.

This chain uses TRBV5-1 with TRBJ1-2; TCRdb's D call, TRBD1, is unchecked because there is no DNA. The V gene's germline CDR1 is SGHRS and CDR2 YFSETQ. The CDR3 has 16 residues. The CDR3 reads CASSLGTGTGFGGYTF.

The gene calls are TRBV4-1 and TRBJ2-3; no DNA is available, so the TRBD2 call from TCRdb remains unchecked. Per the germline V gene, CDR1 is MGHRA and CDR2 is YSYEKL. The CDR3 is 17 amino acids. This CDR3 reads CASSQDGTSKGPDTQYF.

This chain connects TRBV20-1 to TRBJ2-3; TCRdb's D call of TRBD2 is untestable without DNA. This CDR3 contains 18 residues. Per germline, CDR1 DFQATT and CDR2 SNEGSKA (reference sequence). The CDR3 sequence is CSARGEAKLAGSTDTQYF.

The V and J genes are TRBV12-3 or TRBV12-4 and TRBJ1-1. The CDR3 is 12 residues long. CDR3 loop: CASKDGNTEAFF.

The chain combines TRBV7-9 with TRBJ2-7. The CDR3 spans 13 residues. In germline, CDR1 is SEHNR, CDR2 FQNEAQ (reference sequence). The CDR3 loop is CASSLRLETEQYF.

The chain has TRBV7-2 and TRBJ1-4; TCRdb's D call, TRBD1, is unchecked because there is no DNA. Germline values: CDR1 SGHTA, CDR2 FQGNSA. This CDR3 region has 14 residues. The CDR3 sequence is CASSLAGSPEKLFF.

The chain joins TRBV5-1 to TRBJ2-7; TCRdb proposes TRBD1, but this gene call is untestable without DNA. CDR3 length: 13 amino acids. Germline-derived CDR1 and CDR2 are SGHRS and YFSETQ. CDR3 residues: CASSLGRGGEQYF.

This sequence joins TRBV5-5 and TRBJ1-1; TCRdb's D gene call, TRBD1, goes unchecked for lack of DNA. The CDR3 contains 13 residues. Germline CDR1 is SGHKS and CDR2 is YYEKEE (reference sequence). This CDR3 is CASSFTGDTEAFF.

The CDR3 sequence is CASSEGQGSNQPQHF. The chain joins TRBV18 to TRBJ1-5; TCRdb returns TRBD1, unconfirmable since there is no DNA. This CDR3 comprises 15 residues. The germline V gene encodes CDR1 KGHSH and CDR2 LQKENI.

The V and J genes are TRBV6-1 and TRBJ2-5; as DNA is missing, the TRBD1 call by TCRdb cannot be tested. CDR3 length equals 15 residues. Germline V gene lookup returns CDR1 MNHNS and CDR2 SASEGT. The CDR3: CASSPIQGAQETQYF.